These 6 T cell receptor beta chains originate from one sample sequenced in a study of blood T cell repertoires in COVID-19. The protocol was immunoSEQ multiplex PCR, while the TCRdb copy is restricted to in-frame clones and leaves out a portion. Of around 100,000 clones in the sample, about nine tenths were seen once. Input material: peripheral blood. The receptors were gathered from a man between 65 and 79 years old with acute or convalescent COVID-19.

J is TRBJ1-2 and V is TRBV4-3; 10 positions agree with TRBD1. The ends lost 3 bases at V and 5 bases at J; junction bases unmatched: 9. The germline CDR1 and CDR2 sequences are LGHNA and YSLEER. The CDR3 covers 16 residues. This CDR3 reads CASSQATGTGAYGYTF. Here the CDR3 DNA reads TGCGCCAGCAGCCAGGCCACCGGGACAGGGGCATATGGCTACACCTTC.

The chain employs TRBV6-5 and TRBJ2-1; TRBD2 matches 8 bases. CDR3 length: 14 residues. V lost 4 bases to trimming and J lost 8 bases; unmatched junction nucleotides: 7. Per germline, CDR1 MNHEY and CDR2 SVGAGI. For the CDR3, the DNA is TGTGCCAGCAGTTCCGGGGGGGCCGGGGATGAGCAGTTCTTC. It specifies CASSSGGAGDEQFF.

V is TRBV10-3 and J is TRBJ2-1, with a weak D call TRBD1 (6 bases). The germline V and J ends were trimmed by 3 bases and 1 base, with 13 bases remaining between them. The germline gives CDR1 ENHRY, CDR2 SYGVKD. This CDR3 is built from 16 residues. The CDR3: CAISDATGRSYNEQFF. DNA of the CDR3: TGTGCCATCAGTGACGCTACAGGGCGGTCCTACAATGAGCAGTTCTTC.

This chain uses TRBV3-1 (or the pseudogene TRBV3-2) with TRBJ1-1; 8 bases line up with TRBD1. With 3 bases clipped from V and 6 bases from J, the junction kept 0 bases outside the gene matches. The germline V gene encodes CDR1 LGHDT and CDR2 YNNKEL (reference sequence). The CDR3 contains 12 residues. CDR3 protein: CASSQTGAEAFF. Written as DNA, the CDR3 is TGTGCCAGCAGCCAGACAGGGGCTGAAGCTTTCTTT.

The V and J genes are TRBV3-1 (or the pseudogene TRBV3-2) and TRBJ2-1; 9 bases line up with TRBD2. Germline CDR1 and CDR2: LGHDT and YNNKEL (reference sequence). The CDR3 runs to 14 residues. Trimming took 4 bases from V and 6 from J; bases not matched to a gene: 4. The CDR3 region is CASSLRLAANEQFF. The DNA for the CDR3 is TGTGCCAGCAGCCTGAGACTAGCGGCCAATGAGCAGTTCTTC.

This chain connects TRBV7-2 to TRBJ2-3, with D perhaps matching TRBD2 (6 bases). V dropped 1 base and J dropped 0 bases, with 8 bases sitting between them. Per germline, CDR1 SGHTA and CDR2 FQGNSA. The CDR3 covers 15 residues. CDR3 amino acids: CASSLVGGSTDTQYF. The CDR3 bases are TGTGCCAGCAGCTTAGTTGGAGGGAGCACAGATACGCAGTATTTT.